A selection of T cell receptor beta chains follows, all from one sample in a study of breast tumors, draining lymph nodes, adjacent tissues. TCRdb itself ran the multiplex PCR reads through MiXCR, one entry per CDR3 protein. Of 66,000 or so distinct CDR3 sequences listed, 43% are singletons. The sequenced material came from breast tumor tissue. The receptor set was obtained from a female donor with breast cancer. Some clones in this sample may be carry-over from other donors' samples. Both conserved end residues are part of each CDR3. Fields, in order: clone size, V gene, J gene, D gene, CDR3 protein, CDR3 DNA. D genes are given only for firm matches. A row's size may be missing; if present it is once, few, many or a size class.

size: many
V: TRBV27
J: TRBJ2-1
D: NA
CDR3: CASSLVTRGDEQFF
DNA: TGTGCCAGCAGTTTAGTGACCCGGGGCGATGAGCAGTTCTTC

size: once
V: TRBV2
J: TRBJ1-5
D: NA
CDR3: CASRRPGAEGYSNQPQHF
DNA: TGTGCCAGCAGGCGCCCAGGGGCGGAAGGCTACAGCAATCAGCCCCAGCATTTT

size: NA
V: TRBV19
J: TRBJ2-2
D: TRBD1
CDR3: CASNKGTGNTGELFF
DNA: TGTGCCAGTAATAAGGGGACAGGGAACACCGGGGAGCTGTTTTTT

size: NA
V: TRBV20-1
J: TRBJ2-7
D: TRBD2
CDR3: CRARDHGGGRYF
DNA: TGCAGAGCAAGAGATCATGGCGGGGGGAGGTACTTC

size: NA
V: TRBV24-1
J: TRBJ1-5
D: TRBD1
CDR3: CATSDRTGHNQPQHF
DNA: TGTGCCACCAGTGACCGGACAGGTCACAACCAGCCCCAGCATTTT

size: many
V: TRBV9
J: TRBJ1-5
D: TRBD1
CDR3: CASSQGGGAGQPQHF
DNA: TGTGCCAGCAGCCAGGGGGGGGGCGCGGGGCAGCCCCAGCATTTT

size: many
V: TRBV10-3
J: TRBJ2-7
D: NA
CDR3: CAISESGVGYEQYF
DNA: TGTGCCATCAGTGAGTCGGGGGTGGGCTACGAGCAGTACTTC

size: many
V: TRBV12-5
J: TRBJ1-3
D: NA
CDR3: CASGYGSGNTMYF
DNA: TGTGCTAGTGGTTATGGCTCTGGAAACACCATGTATTTT

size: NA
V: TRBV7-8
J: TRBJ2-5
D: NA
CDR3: CVSSQGTRENQYF
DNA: TGTGTCAGCAGCCAGGGGACCAGAGAGAACCAGTACTTC

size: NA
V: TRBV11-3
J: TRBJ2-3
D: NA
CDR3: CASSLEEATDTQYF
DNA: TGTGCCAGCAGCTTAGAGGAAGCCACAGATACGCAGTATTTT

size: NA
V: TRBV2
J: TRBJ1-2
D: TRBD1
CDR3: CASSYRQGAVSNYGYTF
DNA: TGTGCCAGCAGCTATAGACAGGGGGCGGTATCTAACTATGGCTACACCTTC

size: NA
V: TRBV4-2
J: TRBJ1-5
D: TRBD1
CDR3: CASSHHGQGGHQPQHF
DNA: TGTGCCAGCAGCCATCACGGACAGGGGGGGCATCAGCCCCAGCATTTT

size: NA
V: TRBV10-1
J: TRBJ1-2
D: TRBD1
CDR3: CASRGQGQCVGNYGYTF
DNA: TGCGCCAGCAGAGGACAGGGGCAATGTGTGGGAAACTATGGCTACACCTTC

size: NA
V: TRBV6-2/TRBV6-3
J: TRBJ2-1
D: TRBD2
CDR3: CASSYPGLAGRTYNEQFF
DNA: TGTGCCAGCAGTTACCCAGGACTAGCGGGACGGACGTACAATGAGCAGTTCTTC

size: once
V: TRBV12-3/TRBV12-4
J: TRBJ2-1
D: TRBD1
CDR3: CASSKGAFEQFF
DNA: TGTGCCAGCAGCAAGGGGGCCTTTGAGCAGTTCTTC

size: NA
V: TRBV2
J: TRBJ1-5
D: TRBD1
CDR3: CASRRQGGFDQTQHF
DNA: TGTGCCAGCAGGAGACAGGGTGGCTTCGATCAGACCCAGCATTTT

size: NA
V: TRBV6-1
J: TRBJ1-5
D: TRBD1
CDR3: CAGRPGTGGRQPQHF
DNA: TGTGCCGGCAGACCCGGGACAGGGGGGCGTCAGCCCCAGCATTTT

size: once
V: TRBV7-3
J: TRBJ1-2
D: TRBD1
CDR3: CASSMSGGFGNTF
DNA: TGTGCCAGCAGCATGTCAGGGGGCTTTGGAAACACCTTC